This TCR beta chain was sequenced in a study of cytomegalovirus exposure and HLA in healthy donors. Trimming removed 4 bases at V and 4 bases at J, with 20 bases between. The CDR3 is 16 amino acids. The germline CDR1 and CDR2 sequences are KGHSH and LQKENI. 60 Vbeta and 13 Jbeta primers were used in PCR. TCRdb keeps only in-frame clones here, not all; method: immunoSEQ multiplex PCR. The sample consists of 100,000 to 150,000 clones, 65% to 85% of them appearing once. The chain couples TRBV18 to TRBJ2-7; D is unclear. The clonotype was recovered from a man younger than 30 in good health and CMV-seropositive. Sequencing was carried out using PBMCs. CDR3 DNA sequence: TGTGCCAGCTCACAGATGTCTACCTTTCGTGAGTACGAGCAGTACTTC. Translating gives CASSQMSTFREYEQYF.